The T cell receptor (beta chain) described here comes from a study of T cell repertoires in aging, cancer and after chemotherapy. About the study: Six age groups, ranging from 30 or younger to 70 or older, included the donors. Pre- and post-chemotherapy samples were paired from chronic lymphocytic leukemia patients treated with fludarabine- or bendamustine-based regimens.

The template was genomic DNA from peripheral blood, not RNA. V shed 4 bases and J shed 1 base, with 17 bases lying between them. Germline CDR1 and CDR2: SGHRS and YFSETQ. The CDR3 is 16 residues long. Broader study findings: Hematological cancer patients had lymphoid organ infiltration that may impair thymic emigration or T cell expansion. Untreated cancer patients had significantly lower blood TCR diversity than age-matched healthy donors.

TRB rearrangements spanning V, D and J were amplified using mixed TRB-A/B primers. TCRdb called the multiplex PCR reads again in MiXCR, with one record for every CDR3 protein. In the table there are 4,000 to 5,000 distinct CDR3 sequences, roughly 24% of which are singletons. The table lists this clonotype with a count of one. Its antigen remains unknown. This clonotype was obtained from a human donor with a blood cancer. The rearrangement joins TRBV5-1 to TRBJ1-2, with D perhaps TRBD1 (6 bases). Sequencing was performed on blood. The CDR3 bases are TGCGCCAGCAGCCCATCCCTGGGGACAATTAACTATGGCTACACCTTC. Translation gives CASSPSLGTINYGYTF.